The clone carrying this T cell receptor beta chain appeared many times. What it binds is not known. Patients with uncontrolled infections, other autoimmune diseases, pregnancy or lactation were excluded. Amplification yielded TCR beta CDR3 regions, with RNA transcripts as the source. An initial round of RT-PCR targeting the TCR CDR3 relied on the HTBI primer set. TCRdb analysed the multiplex PCR reads with MiXCR anew, one entry per CDR3 protein. The sample has hundreds of thousands of distinct CDR3 sequences, nearly 45% seen once. The V and J ends lost 2 bases and 4 bases respectively, with 2 bases between them. CDR1 MGHDK and CDR2 SYGVNS come from the germline V gene. The CDR3 contains 11 residues. The data derive from a study of T cells in Graves' hyperthyroidism and ophthalmopathy. Whole-study findings and limits: Stable hyperthyroidism was told apart from ophthalmopathy by a model built on 13 V-J features. Most clonotypes expanded in the thyroid (above 0.001) were also present in blood.

The source is an adult man with Graves' disease, either hyperthyroidism or ophthalmopathy (not recorded which). The sequencing input was peripheral blood or thyroid tissue (not recorded which). The chain has TRBV25-1 and TRBJ1-1; D unclear. DNA for the CDR3: TGTGCCAGCAGTGAAACCACTGAAGCTTTCTTT. Residues: CASSETTEAFF.